A selection of T cell receptor beta chains follows, all from one sample in a study of regulatory dendritic cells for organ transplantation. The protocol was immunoSEQ multiplex PCR, while the TCRdb copy is restricted to in-frame clones and leaves out a portion. The repertoire holds approximately 28,000 clones, with about four fifths as singletons. Sequencing input: naive CD8+ T cells from blood. Receptors originate from a human donor in good health. CDR3s include the opening cysteine and the closing phenylalanine or tryptophan. Fields, in order: clone size, V gene, J gene, D gene, CDR3 DNA, CDR3 protein. A D gene is named only where the DNA matches it firmly. Not all rows give a size; the values are once, few, many and, for expanded clones, a class.

clone size: -; V gene: TRBV6-5; J gene: TRBJ2-3; D gene: -; CDR3 DNA: TGTGCCAGCAGTTACGAGGGCGGGCGCACAGATACGCAGTATTTT; CDR3 protein: CASSYEGGRTDTQYF
clone size: -; V gene: TRBV29-1; J gene: TRBJ1-2; D gene: -; CDR3 DNA: TGCAGCGTTGAGGCCGGGTCAACATATGGCTACACCTTC; CDR3 protein: CSVEAGSTYGYTF
clone size: -; V gene: TRBV19; J gene: TRBJ2-1; D gene: -; CDR3 DNA: TGTGCCAGTAGTATGATGGCGGGGAGCGCCTACAATGAGCAGTTCTTC; CDR3 protein: CASSMMAGSAYNEQFF
clone size: -; V gene: TRBV19; J gene: TRBJ2-3; D gene: -; CDR3 DNA: TGTGCCAGTAGTATAACTGGTCTGAGCACAGATACGCAGTATTTT; CDR3 protein: CASSITGLSTDTQYF
clone size: -; V gene: TRBV19; J gene: TRBJ1-1; D gene: TRBD1; CDR3 DNA: TGTGCCAGTAGTAGGGGGACAGGGGGCACTGAAGCTTTCTTT; CDR3 protein: CASSRGTGGTEAFF
clone size: -; V gene: TRBV12-5; J gene: TRBJ1-2; D gene: TRBD1; CDR3 DNA: TGTGCTAGTGGTTTGGACAGGACAGGAGGCTACACCTTC; CDR3 protein: CASGLDRTGGYTF
clone size: -; V gene: TRBV7-8; J gene: TRBJ1-1; D gene: -; CDR3 DNA: TGTGCCAGCAGCTTAGAGGTGGGCTTGGCTTTCTTT; CDR3 protein: CASSLEVGLAFF
clone size: -; V gene: TRBV9; J gene: TRBJ2-5; D gene: -; CDR3 DNA: TGTGCCAGCAGCGCTGGAGGGACGGCAACTCAAGAGACCCAGTACTTC; CDR3 protein: CASSAGGTATQETQYF
clone size: few; V gene: TRBV6-6; J gene: TRBJ1-4; D gene: -; CDR3 DNA: TGTGCCAGCAGTTGGAGTGTTCCGGGAGGTGAAAAACTGTTTTTT; CDR3 protein: CASSWSVPGGEKLFF
clone size: -; V gene: TRBV27; J gene: TRBJ1-1; D gene: -; CDR3 DNA: TGTGCCAGCAGGAGCAACAGTTACACTGAAGCTTTCTTT; CDR3 protein: CASRSNSYTEAFF
clone size: -; V gene: TRBV5-6; J gene: TRBJ2-3; D gene: TRBD2; CDR3 DNA: TGTGCCAGCAGCTTGCCCGGTAGCGGGGGGTCAAATACGCAGTATTTT; CDR3 protein: CASSLPGSGGSNTQYF
clone size: -; V gene: TRBV6-4; J gene: TRBJ2-2; D gene: -; CDR3 DNA: TGTGCCAGCAGTGACACAGGTTCCGGGGAGCTGTTTTTT; CDR3 protein: CASSDTGSGELFF
clone size: -; V gene: TRBV2; J gene: TRBJ2-2; D gene: -; CDR3 DNA: TGTGCCAGCAGTCGTCCCGGCGGGTCCGGGGAGCTGTTTTTT; CDR3 protein: CASSRPGGSGELFF
clone size: -; V gene: TRBV7-9; J gene: TRBJ1-2; D gene: -; CDR3 DNA: TGTGCCAGCAGCTTAGCCAGTTCCGATGGCTACACCTTC; CDR3 protein: CASSLASSDGYTF
clone size: -; V gene: TRBV15; J gene: TRBJ2-3; D gene: TRBD1; CDR3 DNA: TGTGCCACCAGCAGAGATTGGGCAGGGGGAACAGATACGCAGTATTTT; CDR3 protein: CATSRDWAGGTDTQYF
clone size: -; V gene: TRBV5-8; J gene: TRBJ2-7; D gene: -; CDR3 DNA: TGTGCCAGCAGCTCCCAGGGTGCCTACGAGCAGTACTTC; CDR3 protein: CASSSQGAYEQYF
clone size: -; V gene: TRBV7-9; J gene: TRBJ2-5; D gene: -; CDR3 DNA: TGTGCCAGCAGCTTAAAGCGTACCTTACAAGAGACCCAGTACTTC; CDR3 protein: CASSLKRTLQETQYF
clone size: -; V gene: TRBV9; J gene: TRBJ1-4; D gene: TRBD1; CDR3 DNA: TGTGCCAGCAGCGGCGGACAGGGGGCTGGAAAACTGTTTTTT; CDR3 protein: CASSGGQGAGKLFF
clone size: -; V gene: TRBV6-5; J gene: TRBJ2-5; D gene: -; CDR3 DNA: TGTGCCAGCAGTTACTCTCCCCAGGGGGGTGAGACCCAGTACTTC; CDR3 protein: CASSYSPQGGETQYF
clone size: -; V gene: TRBV7-9; J gene: TRBJ1-5; D gene: TRBD1; CDR3 DNA: TGTGCCAGCAGCCCGGGACAGGGGGGGAGCAATCAGCCCCAGCATTTT; CDR3 protein: CASSPGQGGSNQPQHF
clone size: -; V gene: TRBV4-1; J gene: TRBJ2-2; D gene: -; CDR3 DNA: TGCGCCAGCAGCCAAGAAGAACGGGGATCCGGGGAGCTGTTTTTT; CDR3 protein: CASSQEERGSGELFF
clone size: -; V gene: TRBV4-1; J gene: TRBJ1-1; D gene: -; CDR3 DNA: TGCGCCAGCAGCCATCGGTTAATGAACACTGAAGCTTTCTTT; CDR3 protein: CASSHRLMNTEAFF
clone size: -; V gene: TRBV4-3; J gene: TRBJ1-6; D gene: -; CDR3 DNA: TGCGCCAGCAGCCAAGAAGTCGGAAGGGGCTCCTATAATTCACCCCTCCACTTT; CDR3 protein: CASSQEVGRGSYNSPLHF
clone size: -; V gene: TRBV25-1; J gene: TRBJ2-2; D gene: -; CDR3 DNA: TGTGCCAGCAGTGAATTCGGGGGGCGGACCGGGGAGCTGTTTTTT; CDR3 protein: CASSEFGGRTGELFF
clone size: -; V gene: TRBV4-3; J gene: TRBJ2-7; D gene: TRBD1; CDR3 DNA: TGCGCCAGCAGCGGACAGGGCTCCTACGAGCAGTACTTC; CDR3 protein: CASSGQGSYEQYF
clone size: -; V gene: TRBV15; J gene: TRBJ2-3; D gene: TRBD2; CDR3 DNA: TGTGCCACCAGCAGAGCTCCGGGACTAGCTCATAGCACAGATACGCAGTATTTT; CDR3 protein: CATSRAPGLAHSTDTQYF
clone size: -; V gene: TRBV7-6; J gene: TRBJ2-1; D gene: TRBD2; CDR3 DNA: TGTGCCAGCAGCTTACTGGGCGGGGGGCATGGTAATGAGCAGTTCTTC; CDR3 protein: CASSLLGGGHGNEQFF
clone size: -; V gene: TRBV4-1; J gene: TRBJ2-7; D gene: -; CDR3 DNA: TGCGCCAGCAGCCTACTAGAGGGCTCCTACGAGCAGTACTTC; CDR3 protein: CASSLLEGSYEQYF
clone size: -; V gene: TRBV7-8; J gene: TRBJ1-5; D gene: TRBD1; CDR3 DNA: TGTGCCAGCAGTTTCGACAGGGGGCCTCGGCAGCCCCAGCATTTT; CDR3 protein: CASSFDRGPRQPQHF
clone size: -; V gene: TRBV9; J gene: TRBJ1-6; D gene: -; CDR3 DNA: TGTGCCAGCAGCGGAAAGGGGAATTCACCCCTCCACTTT; CDR3 protein: CASSGKGNSPLHF
clone size: -; V gene: TRBV19; J gene: TRBJ2-7; D gene: TRBD1; CDR3 DNA: TGTGCCAGTAGTATGGGAAGACAGGGACCCTACGAGCAGTACTTC; CDR3 protein: CASSMGRQGPYEQYF
clone size: few; V gene: TRBV6-6; J gene: TRBJ2-1; D gene: -; CDR3 DNA: TGTGCCAGCAGTCACACATACAATGAGCAGTTCTTC; CDR3 protein: CASSHTYNEQFF
clone size: few; V gene: TRBV2; J gene: TRBJ1-1; D gene: -; CDR3 DNA: TGTGCCATCTGGGCCCGGGACTCCAGAACAGCTTTCTTT; CDR3 protein: CAIWARDSRTAFF
clone size: once; V gene: TRBV9; J gene: TRBJ2-2; D gene: -; CDR3 DNA: TGTGCCAGCAGCGAGAGTATCCTTCCGCACACCGGGGAGCTGTTTTTT; CDR3 protein: CASSESILPHTGELFF
clone size: -; V gene: TRBV19; J gene: TRBJ1-5; D gene: TRBD1; CDR3 DNA: TGTGCCAGTAGCTCCAGGGGGAGCAATCAGCCCCAGCATTTT; CDR3 protein: CASSSRGSNQPQHF
clone size: -; V gene: TRBV5-5; J gene: TRBJ2-7; D gene: -; CDR3 DNA: TGTGCCAGCAGCTTGCGGACGGGACATTCCTCCTACGAGCAGTACTTC; CDR3 protein: CASSLRTGHSSYEQYF
clone size: -; V gene: TRBV5-6; J gene: TRBJ2-7; D gene: -; CDR3 DNA: TGTGCCAGCAGCTTGCTAAGTTCCTACGAGCAGTACTTC; CDR3 protein: CASSLLSSYEQYF
clone size: -; V gene: TRBV15; J gene: TRBJ2-7; D gene: -; CDR3 DNA: TGTGCCACCAGCAGAGATATCCCGCTCCCAGGCCCACAGTCCTACGAGCAGTACTTC; CDR3 protein: CATSRDIPLPGPQSYEQYF
clone size: -; V gene: TRBV2; J gene: TRBJ2-7; D gene: TRBD1; CDR3 DNA: TGTGCCAGCATCGACAGGGTCAACGAGCAGTACTTC; CDR3 protein: CASIDRVNEQYF
clone size: -; V gene: TRBV6-5; J gene: TRBJ1-1; D gene: -; CDR3 DNA: TGTGCCAGCAGTCCCAGGGCGGACACTGAAGCTTTCTTT; CDR3 protein: CASSPRADTEAFF
clone size: -; V gene: TRBV4-1; J gene: TRBJ1-3; D gene: -; CDR3 DNA: TGCGCCAGCAGCCAAGTCCGGATCTCGGGAATTACTGGAAACACCATATATTTT; CDR3 protein: CASSQVRISGITGNTIYF